The clone carrying this TCR beta chain was recorded a few times. The target antigen is unknown. Losses at the gene ends were 3 bases for V and 0 bases for J; bases not matched to a gene: 10. Germline loops: CDR1 SGHDT, CDR2 YYEEEE. The CDR3 runs to 17 residues. Assay: immunoSEQ multiplex PCR; the TCRdb copy retains only in-frame clones and omits some. The data hold some 900,000 clones, with around three quarters observed a single time. The data derive from a study of shared clonotypes between healthy human individuals. Study-level results: Generally, naive subsets (rather than memory subsets) showed larger estimated richness.

The chain is built from TRBV5-6 and TRBJ2-3; TRBD2 matches at 7 bases. The clonotype comes from a man aged 18-30 years in good health. Sample: memory CD4+ T cells sorted from blood. As for subset: CD45RA-negative fraction. Here the CDR3 reads CASSWEGGTPSTDTQYF. The CDR3 DNA follows: TGTGCCAGCAGCTGGGAGGGTGGGACCCCTAGCACAGATACGCAGTATTTT.